This TCR beta chain was sequenced for a study of blood T cell repertoires in COVID-19. Study in general: Samples representing acute and convalescent COVID-19 were sourced from the United States, Italy and Spain. T cells, B-cell-depleted T cells, or PBMCs provided the cDNA or gDNA that served as material.

Libraries were prepared by immunoSEQ multiplex PCR; TCRdb keeps only in-frame clonotypes and omits some of them. The sample contains roughly 55,000 clones, around four fifths of which appear only once. V shed 6 bases, J shed 0 bases, and the junction held 14 bases outside the gene matches. The germline CDR1 and CDR2 sequences are ENHRY and SYGVKD. The CDR3 is 18 amino acids. Sequenced material: peripheral blood. V and J are TRBV10-3 and TRBJ2-1, with 7 bases aligning to TRBD2. This receptor was identified in a woman aged 60 to 75 with acute or convalescent COVID-19. This CDR3 reads CAIRKGGTSMSSYNEQFF. CDR3 coding DNA: TGTGCCATCAGAAAGGGAGGGACTTCGATGAGCTCCTACAATGAGCAGTTCTTC.